Below, one TCR beta chain is given with its context. Antigen unknown. This record belongs to a study of graft-versus-host responses after intestinal transplantation. Study at large: Recipients underwent multivisceral, liver-intestinal, or isolated intestinal transplants.

General study results and limits: Investigators detected GvH clones in recipient marrow, with some emerging earlier in ileum or blood. Allografts of patients with graft-donor T cell macrochimerism showed high graft-versus-host to host-versus-graft clone ratios. Peak circulating GvH clone levels were associated with early post-transplant HvG declines.

The V gene lost 0 bases and the J gene lost 5 bases, with 9 bases spanning the gap. Germline V CDR1 and CDR2: SGHNT, YYREEE (reference sequence). The CDR3 is 14 residues long. TCRdb's table, derived via immunoSEQ multiplex PCR, lists solely in-frame clones and lacks some. Of about 98,000 clones listed, about 84% were seen once; the top ten hold more than 1.4%. The chain couples TRBV5-4 to TRBJ2-1; a weak D match, TRBD1 (5 bases). This receptor was identified in a human patient who received an intestinal transplant, so some T cells may come from the graft donor. The specimen was PBMCs, collected 255 days after intestinal transplant. DNA of the CDR3: TGTGCCAGCAGCTTGGGGGGCCTGGACAATGAGCAGTTCTTC. Encoded protein: CASSLGGLDNEQFF.